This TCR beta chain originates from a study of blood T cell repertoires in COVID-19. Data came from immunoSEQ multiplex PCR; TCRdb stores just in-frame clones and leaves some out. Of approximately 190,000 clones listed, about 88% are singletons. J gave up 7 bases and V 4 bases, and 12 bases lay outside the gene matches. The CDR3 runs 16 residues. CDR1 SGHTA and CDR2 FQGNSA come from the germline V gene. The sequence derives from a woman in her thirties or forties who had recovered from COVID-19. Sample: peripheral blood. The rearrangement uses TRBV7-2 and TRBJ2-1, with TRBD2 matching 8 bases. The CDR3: CASSWGPGGRANEQFF. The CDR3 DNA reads TGTGCCAGCAGCTGGGGGCCGGGAGGGAGGGCAAATGAGCAGTTCTTC.